The TCR beta chain under discussion was sequenced for a study of blood T cell repertoires in COVID-19 (TCRdb year 2020). With regard to the full study: Collaborator samples came from the United States, Italy and Spain and covered acute and convalescent phases of COVID-19. The prospective study material was composed of cDNA or gDNA derived from T cells, B-cell-depleted T cells, or PBMCs. The dataset comprised deeply sampled blood TCRbeta repertoires from subjects exposed to, actively infected with, or recovered from COVID-19. The repertoires were released in a freely available public database meant as a resource for research on the immune response to SARS-CoV-2. The samples were drawn from two sources: the first 160 participants of the ongoing ImmuneRACE study, and 1,000 to 1,500 subjects contributed by 6 global collaborators. Nearly every sample came with metadata listing a de-identified subject ID, COVID-19 status, age in years and sex. Where available, HLA class I and class II types were taken from metadata supplied by the sample provider and were not determined by assay-based typing.

Enrolling through a virtual design, the prospective study's participants ranged in age from roughly 18 to 100 years and lived across some 22 United States geographic areas. Cohort assignment in the prospective study relied on participant-reported clinical history from a screening survey and a study questionnaire. In the prospective study, mobile phlebotomists collected whole blood, serum and a nasopharyngeal or oropharyngeal swab from each participant. Additional blood draws and questionnaires over an approximately 2-month period could optionally be provided by prospective study participants. Prospective study blood samples were shipped either frozen or at room temperature before DNA extraction. V and J are trimmed by 3 bases and 8 bases, and the gene matches miss 15 bases of the junction. Spanning cysteine to phenylalanine, the CDR3 consists of 16 amino acids. Just the 48-base CDR3 DNA is kept, in frame starting at base 1. CDR1 and CDR2 are read off the germline V gene as MGHRA and YSYEKL.

A remark on this clone: Its cognate antigen has yet to be identified. There are no base qualities to consult, and no much larger clone falls within one base.

The paper as a whole reports these results and caveats: The amount of clinical and demographic metadata varied by source and participant and was provided uncurated.

TCRbeta CDR3 regions were amplified from genomic DNA by means of the immunoSEQ Assay, a bias-controlled multiplex PCR. The paper's data handling went like this. The number of nucleated cells in each sample was estimated from the amplification of reference gene primers within the assay. Sequence reads were collapsed and filtered to measure the absolute abundance of every unique TCRbeta CDR3 rearrangement. For each sample, productive Simpson clonality was calculated as the square root of Simpson's diversity index across productive rearrangements. TCRdb took this table from immuneACCESS and kept in-frame rearrangements with V and J called. Such tables lack part of the clones; where checked against another copy, unresolved V genes explain under half of the gap, and the rest is unexplained. The V and J calls and clone size come from that table; D and trimming were worked out from the DNA. The sample table holds roughly 130,000 clones, of which approximately 88% were seen once. Clones ranked in the top ten supply under 5.5% of the sample.

The chain uses TRBV4-1 and TRBJ1-2; the central 7 bases match TRBD1. The sample consisted of PBMCs or T cells enriched from blood (not recorded which). The clonotype was recovered from a man aged 35-49 years with acute COVID-19. The nucleotide sequence is given as TGCGCCAGCAGCCACCCCTTCGGACAGGCGCCGCAGGGCTACACCTTC. Translated, this is CASSHPFGQAPQGYTF.